This TCR beta chain was obtained from a study of blood T cell repertoires in COVID-19. At the level of the study: The origin of the acute and convalescent COVID-19 samples was the United States, Italy and Spain. T cells, B-cell-depleted T cells, or PBMCs provided the cDNA or gDNA that served as material.

How the authors handled the data: Counts of nucleated cells, estimated from reference gene primer amplification, were obtained. Libraries were prepared by immunoSEQ multiplex PCR; TCRdb keeps only in-frame clonotypes and omits some of them. V and J calls and clone size are given by that table; D and trimming were obtained from the DNA. The data contain 100,000 to 150,000 clones, approximately 80% of them singletons. The TCR was taken from a man aged 35-49 years with active or convalescent COVID-19. Source material: peripheral blood.

This CDR3 reads CASSPSHEQYF. CDR3 nucleotide sequence: TGTGCCAGCAGCCCCTCTCACGAGCAGTACTTC. The V and J genes are TRBV12-3 or TRBV12-4 and TRBJ2-7; the D is unclear. CDR3 length: 11 residues. Trimming shortened V by 6 bases and J by 5 bases, and 8 bases separated the two germline ends.